This T cell receptor beta chain was documented in a study of blood T cells in healthy people across ages. Study-wide background: The capture of about one barcoded beta molecule per two T cells was achieved by template switching. Whole-study results and caveats: There was a strong correlation between TCR beta diversity and naive T cell percentage. Naive CD4+ cells and diversity were both higher in long-lived donors than in aged donors.

A sample-barcoded 5' primer and a J-beta primer mix were used in a second PCR of about 6 to 12 cycles. Sequencing of every sample gave 3 million or more CDR3-containing paired-end reads. TCRdb used MiXCR to reprocess the 5' RACE reads, holding one entry per CDR3 protein. This table holds about 800,000 distinct CDR3 sequences, more than 45% found once. This CDR3 region has 15 residues. The V gene lost 0 bases and the J gene lost 2 bases, with 12 bases spanning the gap. Germline assignment: CDR1 SGHRS and CDR2 YFSETQ. Worth noting for this clonotype: Antigen unknown.

This sequence originates from a man younger than 45 in good health. The chain employs TRBV5-1 and TRBJ2-7; D could derive from TRBD1 or TRBD2 (5 bases each). Sample: blood. The CDR3 DNA follows: TGCGCCAGCAGCTTGGTGCCAGGGAGCACCTACGAGCAGTACTTC. It yields the protein CASSLVPGSTYEQYF.